This TCR beta chain was profiled in a study of T cells in Graves' hyperthyroidism and ophthalmopathy. Amplification of TCR beta CDR3 regions was performed using RNA transcripts as template. Using the HTBI primer set, a first-round RT-PCR was run on the TCR CDR3. TCRdb called the multiplex PCR reads again in MiXCR, with one record for every CDR3 protein. The sample yields 490,000 or so distinct CDR3 sequences, approximately 23% seen once. On the basis of clinical symptoms, serum thyroxine and TRAb, thyroid ultrasound and orbital computed tomography, diagnoses were made. CDR1 is SEHNR, CDR2 FQNEAQ, per germline (reference sequence). The CDR3 has 14 residues. The V gene lost 3 bases and the J gene lost 4 bases, with 9 bases spanning the gap.

This clonotype was obtained from a woman aged 65 to 85 with Graves' ophthalmopathy. What was sequenced was blood. The chain has TRBV7-9 and TRBJ1-4; possibly TRBD1 for D (6 bases). CDR3 sequence: CASSFGQNNEKLFF. For the CDR3, the DNA is TGTGCCAGCAGCTTCGGACAGAATAATGAAAAACTGTTTTTT.